This T cell receptor beta chain was obtained from a study of shared clonotypes between healthy human individuals. Study information: Each donor contributed plates that comprised three CD4 naive, three CD4 memory, two CD8 naive and one CD8 memory.

Remarks on this clone: As yet, its antigen is unknown.

Deep level was the assay's run setting. Every immunoSEQ plate was one replicate of a subset's evenly spread DNA. The table came from immunoSEQ multiplex PCR; TCRdb's copy has only in-frame clones and leaves some out. The top ten hold about 24% of the sample, which has more than 600,000 clones, about 92% seen once. Study-level findings and limits: Clonotype sharing among donors, it was expected, would be affected by sequencing depth.

CD45RO-negative CD8 cells positively selected for CCR7 made up the naive population, which excluded terminally differentiated effector memory CD45RA+ cells. The CDR3 consists of 15 residues. CDR1 is LNHDA and CDR2 is SQIVND in the germline V gene (reference sequence). Trimming shortened V by 6 bases and J by 1 base, and 15 bases separated the two germline ends. Sequenced: naive CD8+ T cells sorted from blood. This receptor was identified in a man aged 25-45 years in good health. The rearrangement uses TRBV19 and TRBJ1-1, with D unresolved. The CDR3 DNA follows: TGTGCCAGTAGCCTACTCCTCCCGGCGAACACTGAAGCTTTCTTT. This encodes CASSLLLPANTEAFF.